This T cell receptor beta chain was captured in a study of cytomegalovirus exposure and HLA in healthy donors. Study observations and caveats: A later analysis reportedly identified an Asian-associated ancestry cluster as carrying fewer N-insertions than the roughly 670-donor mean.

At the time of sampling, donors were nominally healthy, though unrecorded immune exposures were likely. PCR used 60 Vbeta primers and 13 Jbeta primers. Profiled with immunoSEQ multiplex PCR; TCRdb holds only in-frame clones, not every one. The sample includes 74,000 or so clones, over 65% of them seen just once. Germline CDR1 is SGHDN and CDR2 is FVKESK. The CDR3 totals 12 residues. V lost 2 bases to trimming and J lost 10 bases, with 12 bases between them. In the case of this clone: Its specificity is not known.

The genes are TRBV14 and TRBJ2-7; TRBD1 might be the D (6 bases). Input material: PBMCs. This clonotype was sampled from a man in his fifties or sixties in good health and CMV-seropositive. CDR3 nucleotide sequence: TGTGCCAGCAGCCAATCCGGGACACAACAGTACTTC. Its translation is CASSQSGTQQYF.